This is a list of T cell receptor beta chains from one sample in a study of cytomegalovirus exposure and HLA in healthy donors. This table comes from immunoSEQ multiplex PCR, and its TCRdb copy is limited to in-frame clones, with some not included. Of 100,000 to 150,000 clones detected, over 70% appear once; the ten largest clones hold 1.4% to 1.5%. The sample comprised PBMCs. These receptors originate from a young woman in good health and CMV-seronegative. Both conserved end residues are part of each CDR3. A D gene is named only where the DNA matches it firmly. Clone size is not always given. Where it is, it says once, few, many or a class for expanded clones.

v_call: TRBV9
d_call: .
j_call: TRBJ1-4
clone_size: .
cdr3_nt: TGTGCCAGCAGCTTGACTGGAACTTTTAATGAAAAACTGTTTTTT
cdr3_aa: CASSLTGTFNEKLFF

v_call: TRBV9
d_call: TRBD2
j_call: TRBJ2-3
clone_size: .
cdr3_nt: TGTGCCAGCAGCGGACTAGCGGGGGGGCCTGGAGATACGCAGTATTTT
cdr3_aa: CASSGLAGGPGDTQYF

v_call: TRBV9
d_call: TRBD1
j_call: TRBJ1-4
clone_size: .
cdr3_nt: TGTGCCAGCGGTACAGGGGGTTTCGAAAAACTGTTTTTT
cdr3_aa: CASGTGGFEKLFF

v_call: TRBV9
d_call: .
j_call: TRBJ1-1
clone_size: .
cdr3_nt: TGTGCCAGCACCCTAGTCGGACAGCTGAACACTGAAGCTTTCTTT
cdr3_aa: CASTLVGQLNTEAFF

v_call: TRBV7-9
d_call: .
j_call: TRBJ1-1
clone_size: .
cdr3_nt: TGTGCCAGCAGCTTAATGGGCCGACAGAACACTGAAGCTTTCTTT
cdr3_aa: CASSLMGRQNTEAFF

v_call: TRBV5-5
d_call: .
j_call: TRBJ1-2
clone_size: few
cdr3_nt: TGTGCCAGCAGCTTTTCTGGTGGGGCCAACTATGGCTACACCTTC
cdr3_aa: CASSFSGGANYGYTF

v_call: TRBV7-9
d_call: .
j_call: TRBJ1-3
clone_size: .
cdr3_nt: TGTGCCAGCAGCTCTCCCTATGAGTTCTCTGGAAACACCATATATTTT
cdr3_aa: CASSSPYEFSGNTIYF

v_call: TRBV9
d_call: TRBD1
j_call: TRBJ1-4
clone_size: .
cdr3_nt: TGTGCCAGCAGTTCGACAGGGGCGATTGAAAAACTGTTTTTT
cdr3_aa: CASSSTGAIEKLFF

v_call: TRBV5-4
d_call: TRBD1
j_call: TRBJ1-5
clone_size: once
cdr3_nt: TGTGCCAGCAGCCCGGACAGGGGCTTACAGCCCCAGCATTTT
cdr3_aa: CASSPDRGLQPQHF

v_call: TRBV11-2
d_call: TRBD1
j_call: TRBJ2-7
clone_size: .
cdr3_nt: TGTGCCAGCAGCCCGACAGGGATGTGGGACGAGCAGTACTTC
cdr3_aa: CASSPTGMWDEQYF

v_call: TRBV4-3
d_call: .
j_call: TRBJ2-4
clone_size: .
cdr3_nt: TGCGCCAGCAGCCAAGGGTCTACGAAGGCCAAAAACATTCAGTACTTC
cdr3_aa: CASSQGSTKAKNIQYF

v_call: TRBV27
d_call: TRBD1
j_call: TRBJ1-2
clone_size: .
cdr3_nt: TGTGCCAGCAGACATACCAGCACAGGGGTTGGCTACACCTTC
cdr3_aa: CASRHTSTGVGYTF

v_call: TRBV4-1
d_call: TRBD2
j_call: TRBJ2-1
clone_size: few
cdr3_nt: TGCGCCAGCAGCCAAGAGGGACTAGCGGGGAGGGTCACGGGGGAGCAGTTCTTC
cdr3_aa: CASSQEGLAGRVTGEQFF

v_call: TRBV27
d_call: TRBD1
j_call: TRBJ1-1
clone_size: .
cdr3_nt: TGTGCCAGCAGCACCAGACCGGGACAGGGGATCACTGAAGCTTTCTTT
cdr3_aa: CASSTRPGQGITEAFF

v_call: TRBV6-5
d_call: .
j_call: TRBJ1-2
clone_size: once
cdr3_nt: TGTGCCAGCAGTTACACATTACAGGGCCTCTATGGCTACACCTTC
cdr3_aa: CASSYTLQGLYGYTF

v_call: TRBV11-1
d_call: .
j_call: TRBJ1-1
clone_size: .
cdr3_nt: TGTGCCAGCAGCTTAACTGGGAACACTGAAGCTTTCTTT
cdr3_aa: CASSLTGNTEAFF

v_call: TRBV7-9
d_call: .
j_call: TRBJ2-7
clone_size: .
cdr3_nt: TGTGCCAGCAGCTTGGTGGGGGGGCGCTACGAGCAGTACTTC
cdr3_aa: CASSLVGGRYEQYF

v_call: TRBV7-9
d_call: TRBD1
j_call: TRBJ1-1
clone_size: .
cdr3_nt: TGTGCCAGCAGCAGCCAGACAGGGGAAGCTTTCTTT
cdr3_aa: CASSSQTGEAFF

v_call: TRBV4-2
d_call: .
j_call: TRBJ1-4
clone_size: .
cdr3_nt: TGTGCCAGCAGCCTTAGTAGGGGCGTCTCAGAAAAACTGTTTTTT
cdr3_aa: CASSLSRGVSEKLFF

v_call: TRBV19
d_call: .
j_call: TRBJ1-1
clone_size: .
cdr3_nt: TGTGCCAGTAGTACCCCAGCGGGGGAAGGGACTGAAGCTTTCTTT
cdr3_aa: CASSTPAGEGTEAFF

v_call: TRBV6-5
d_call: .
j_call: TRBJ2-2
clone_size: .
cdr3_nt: TGTGCCAGCAAGGCGGGGCACACCGGGGAGCTGTTTTTT
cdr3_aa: CASKAGHTGELFF

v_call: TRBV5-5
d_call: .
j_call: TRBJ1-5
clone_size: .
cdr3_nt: TGTGCCAGCAGCTTGGGGGCTCATCAGCCCCAGCATTTT
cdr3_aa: CASSLGAHQPQHF

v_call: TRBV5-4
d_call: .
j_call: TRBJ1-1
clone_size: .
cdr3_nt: TGTGCCAGCAGCCTCAGGGGCACTGAAGCTTTCTTT
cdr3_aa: CASSLRGTEAFF

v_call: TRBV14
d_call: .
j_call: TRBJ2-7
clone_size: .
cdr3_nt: TGTGCCAGCAGCCAAGATAGGGGGATGGGTGAGCAGTACTTC
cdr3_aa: CASSQDRGMGEQYF

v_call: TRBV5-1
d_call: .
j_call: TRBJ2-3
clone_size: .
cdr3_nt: TGCGCCAGCAGCCTAGACGGAGTCACAGATACGCAGTATTTT
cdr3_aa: CASSLDGVTDTQYF

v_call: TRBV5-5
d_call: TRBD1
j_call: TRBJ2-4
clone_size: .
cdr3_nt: TGTGCCAGCAGCTCTACGACAGGGGTTGGAGGCATTCAGTACTTC
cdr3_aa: CASSSTTGVGGIQYF

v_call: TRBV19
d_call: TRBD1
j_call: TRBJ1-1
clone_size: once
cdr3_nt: TGTGCCAGTAGTAGATTGGGGGACAGCATGAACACTGAAGCTTTCTTT
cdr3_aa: CASSRLGDSMNTEAFF

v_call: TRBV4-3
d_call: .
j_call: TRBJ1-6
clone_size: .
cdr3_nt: TGCGCCAGCAGCCAAGACCATTTAGAATCACCCCTCCACTTT
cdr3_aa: CASSQDHLESPLHF

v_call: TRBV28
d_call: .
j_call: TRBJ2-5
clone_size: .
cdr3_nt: TGTGCCAGCAGTTTAGCGGGTGGGAGGTGGACCCAGTACTTC
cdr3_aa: CASSLAGGRWTQYF

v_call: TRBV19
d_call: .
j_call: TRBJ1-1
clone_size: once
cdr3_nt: TGTGCCAGTAGTAGGACCCCGGCGGGGGACACTGAAGCTTTCTTT
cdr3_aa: CASSRTPAGDTEAFF

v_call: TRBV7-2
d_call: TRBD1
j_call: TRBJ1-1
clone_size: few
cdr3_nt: TGTGCCAGCAGCTTATCCTCACAGGGGATGGTTCCAGGAGCTTTCTTT
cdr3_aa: CASSLSSQGMVPGAFF

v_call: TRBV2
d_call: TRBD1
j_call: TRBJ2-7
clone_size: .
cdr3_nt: TGTGCCAGCAGCCCCCGGGACAGGGTGTACGAGCAGTACTTC
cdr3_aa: CASSPRDRVYEQYF

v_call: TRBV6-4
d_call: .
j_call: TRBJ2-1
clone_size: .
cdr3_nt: TGTGCCAGCAGCCGGGAGATGGGGAATGAGCAGTTCTTC
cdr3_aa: CASSREMGNEQFF

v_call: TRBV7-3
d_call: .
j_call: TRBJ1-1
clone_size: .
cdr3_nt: TGTGCCAGCAGCTTAACTCAGAACACTGAAGCTTTCTTT
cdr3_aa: CASSLTQNTEAFF

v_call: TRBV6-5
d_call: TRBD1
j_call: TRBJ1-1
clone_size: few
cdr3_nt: TGTGCCAGCAGTCGGGACAGGGGATTGAATGAAGCTTTCTTT
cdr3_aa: CASSRDRGLNEAFF

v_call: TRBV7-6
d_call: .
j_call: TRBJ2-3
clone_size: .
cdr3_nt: TGTGCCAGCAGCTTATTCCTAGCAACAGATACGCAGTATTTT
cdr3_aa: CASSLFLATDTQYF

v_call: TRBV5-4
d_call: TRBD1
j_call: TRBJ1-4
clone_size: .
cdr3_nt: TGTGCCAGCAGCCAACAGGGACAGGGGTATCGGGGCAGTGAAAAACTGTTTTTT
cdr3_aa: CASSQQGQGYRGSEKLFF

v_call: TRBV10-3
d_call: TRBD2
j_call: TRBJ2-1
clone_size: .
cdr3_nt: TGTGCCATCACGGGACTAGCGGGAGCCAATGAGCAGTTCTTC
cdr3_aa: CAITGLAGANEQFF

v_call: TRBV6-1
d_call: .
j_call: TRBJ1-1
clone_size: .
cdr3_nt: TGTGCCAGCAGTGAATGGACAGATAATGAAGCTTTCTTT
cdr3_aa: CASSEWTDNEAFF

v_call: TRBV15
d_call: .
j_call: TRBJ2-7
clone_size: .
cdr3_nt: TGTGCCACCAGCAGAGATCGTCCCTACGAGCAGTACTTC
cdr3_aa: CATSRDRPYEQYF

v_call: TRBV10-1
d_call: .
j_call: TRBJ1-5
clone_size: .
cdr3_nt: TGCGCCAGCAGCCCCCCAGGGGCCGGCAATCAGCCCCAGCATTTT
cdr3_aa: CASSPPGAGNQPQHF

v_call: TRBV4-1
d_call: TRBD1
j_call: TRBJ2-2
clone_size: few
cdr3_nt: TGCGCCAGCAGCCAAGCCCCAGGGGGATCCGGGGAGCTGTTTTTT
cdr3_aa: CASSQAPGGSGELFF

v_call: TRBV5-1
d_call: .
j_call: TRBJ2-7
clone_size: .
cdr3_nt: TGCGCCAGCAGCTTCGGGTACTACGAGCAGTACTTC
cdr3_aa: CASSFGYYEQYF

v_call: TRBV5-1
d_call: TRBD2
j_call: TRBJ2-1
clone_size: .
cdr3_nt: TGCGCCAGCAGCTGGGGCGGCGGGGGGAATGAGCAGTTCTTC
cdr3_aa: CASSWGGGGNEQFF

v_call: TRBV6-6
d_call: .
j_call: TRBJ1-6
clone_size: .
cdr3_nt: TGTGCCAGCAGTACACCGGGACATGGCTCACCCCTCCACTTT
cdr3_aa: CASSTPGHGSPLHF

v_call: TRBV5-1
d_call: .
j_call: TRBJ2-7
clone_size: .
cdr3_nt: TGCGCCAGCAGCCGGGACAACTCCTACGAGCAGTACTTC
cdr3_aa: CASSRDNSYEQYF

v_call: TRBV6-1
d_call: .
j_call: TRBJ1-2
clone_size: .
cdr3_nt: TGTGCCAGCAGTGCCCGCCGGGTGACGGGCTATGGCTACACCTTC
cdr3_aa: CASSARRVTGYGYTF

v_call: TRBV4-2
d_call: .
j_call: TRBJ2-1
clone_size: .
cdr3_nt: TGTGCCAGCAGCCTCAGTGGGCCCTCCTACAATGAGCAGTTCTTC
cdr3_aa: CASSLSGPSYNEQFF

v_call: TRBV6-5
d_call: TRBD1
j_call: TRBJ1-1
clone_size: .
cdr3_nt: TGTGCCAGCAAAGGGGACAGGGGGCAAACTGAAGCTTTCTTT
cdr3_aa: CASKGDRGQTEAFF